The clone carrying this T cell receptor beta chain was picked up many times. Its antigen is unidentified. These data are taken from a study of T cells after yellow fever vaccination. Study results and limitations: Contaminating bulk clonotypes could be abundant in FACS-sorted repertoires. Post-booster samples contained most primary-vaccination clones (approximately 96% CD4, almost 90% CD8). Relatively few clonotypes were ones that appeared in both CD4 and CD8 compartments.

UMIs and a universal primer site were added when TCR cDNA was made by 5'RACE template switching. TCRdb analysed the 5' RACE reads with MiXCR anew, one entry per CDR3 protein. Found here are about 30,000 distinct CDR3 sequences, under 4.5% of them singletons; the top ten hold around 45%. Here the sequenced sample was CD8+ T cells sorted from PBMCs, taken 5 days after the yellow fever booster vaccination. This TCR was sampled from a man aged 30 to 39 who received the YFV17D yellow fever vaccine.

DNA of the CDR3: TGTGCCAGCAGTCCCGTCAGCTCCTCCTATAATTCACCCCTCCACTTT. This encodes CASSPVSSSYNSPLHF. The chain joins TRBV7-2 to TRBJ1-6, with D unresolved. Germline V lookup: CDR1 SGHTA, CDR2 FQGNSA. V was clipped by 6 bases and J by 0 bases, with 12 bases between them. This CDR3 region has 16 residues. The whole variable domain, remainder taken from reference TRBV7-2 and TRBJ1-6, is GAGVSQSPSNKVTEKGKDVELRCDPISGHTALYWYRQSLGQGLEFLIYFQGNSAPDKSGLPSDRFSAERTGGSVSTLTIQRTQQEDSAVYLCASSPVSSSYNSPLHFGNGTRLTVT.